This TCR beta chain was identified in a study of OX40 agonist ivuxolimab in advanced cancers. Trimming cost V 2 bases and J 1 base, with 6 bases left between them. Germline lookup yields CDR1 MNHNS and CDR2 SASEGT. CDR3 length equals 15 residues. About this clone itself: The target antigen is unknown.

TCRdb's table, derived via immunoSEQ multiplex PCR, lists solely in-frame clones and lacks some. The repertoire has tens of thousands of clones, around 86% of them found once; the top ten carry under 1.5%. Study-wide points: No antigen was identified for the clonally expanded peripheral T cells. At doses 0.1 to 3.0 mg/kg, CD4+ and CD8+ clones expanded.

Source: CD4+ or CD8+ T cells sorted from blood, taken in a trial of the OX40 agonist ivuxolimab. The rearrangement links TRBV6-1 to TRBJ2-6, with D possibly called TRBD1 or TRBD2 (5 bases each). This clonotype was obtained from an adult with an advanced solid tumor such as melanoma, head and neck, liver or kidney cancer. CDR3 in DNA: TGTGCCAGCAGTGAATGGGGGTCTGGGGCCAACGTCCTGACTTTC. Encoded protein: CASSEWGSGANVLTF.